The present entry profiles one T cell receptor beta chain with its context. Assay: immunoSEQ multiplex PCR; the TCRdb copy retains only in-frame clones and omits some. The data show about 190,000 clones, around 88% seen once. The record originates from a study of cytomegalovirus exposure and HLA in healthy donors. CDR3 length: 16 residues. Unmatched junction bases numbered 4, after V lost 2 bases and J lost 0 bases. CDR1 SGHNT and CDR2 YENEEA come from the germline V gene. The sequenced material came from PBMCs. The chain links TRBV11-3 to TRBJ1-5; 7 nucleotides agree with TRBD1. The origin of this receptor is a woman younger than 35 in good health and CMV-seronegative. CDR3: CASSLPQGDSNQPQHF. In DNA, the CDR3 is TGTGCCAGCAGCTTACCCCAGGGGGATAGCAATCAGCCCCAGCATTTT.